Following are 30 T cell receptor beta chains from one sample sequenced in a study of glioma-infiltrating T cells. Using RNA template, CDR3s of TCR alpha and beta were amplified with iRepertoire arm-PCR. A single record per CDR3 protein comes from TCRdb applying MiXCR to the multiplex PCR reads. The table has about 410,000 distinct CDR3 sequences, roughly 41% seen once. The sequenced sample consisted of glioma tissue, nonneoplastic brain tissue, or PBMCs (not recorded which). The source of these receptors is a human donor with low-grade glioma or glioblastoma, undergoing nonglioma brain surgery, or in good health (not recorded which).

The CDR3: CVSSIGTAYEQYF. Here the CDR3 DNA reads TGTGTTAGCAGTATCGGGACAGCCTACGAGCAGTACTTC. The rearrangement joins TRBV28 to TRBJ2-7; 7 nucleotides align to TRBD1. This CDR3 is 13 amino acids long. Germline V gene lookup returns CDR1 MDHEN and CDR2 SYDVKM.

This clonotype was counted between two and nine times. This chain uses TRBV19 with TRBJ2-3; the D gene is possibly TRBD2 (5 bases). The CDR3 has 13 amino acids. Per germline, CDR1 LNHDA and CDR2 SQIVND (reference sequence). V was cut by 5 bases and J by 2 bases, with 8 bases left in between. The CDR3 DNA reads TGTGCCAGTAGTCCGGAGGACACAGATACGCAGTATTTT. Amino acids: CASSPEDTDTQYF.

The chain joins TRBV28 to TRBJ2-7; the D gene is possibly TRBD2 (5 bases). V was clipped by 6 bases and J by 7 bases, with 25 bases between them. The germline V gene has CDR1 MDHEN and CDR2 SYDVKM. The CDR3 runs to 16 residues. Written as DNA, the CDR3 is TGTGCCAGCAGCCCCAATTGGGTAGGTTTCGGGGATGAGCAGTACTTC. It codes for CASSPNWVGFGDEQYF.

The chain has TRBV5-4 and TRBJ2-7; either TRBD1 or TRBD2 may fit D (6 bases each). In germline, CDR1 is SGHNT, CDR2 YYREEE (reference sequence). Between the trimmed V and J ends, which lost 4 bases and 2 bases, there was a span of 13 bases. The CDR3 has 14 amino acids. The DNA for the CDR3 is TGTGCCAGCAGCCCGGAGAGGGGGGCCTACGAGCAGTACTTC. Protein sequence: CASSPERGAYEQYF.

This clonotype occurred a few times. This sequence joins TRBV20-1 and TRBJ1-2, with D possibly matching TRBD1 (6 bases). The germline CDR1 and CDR2 sequences are DFQATT and SNEGSKA (reference sequence). Trimming stripped 1 base from V and 2 bases from J, with 11 bases between. The length of the CDR3 is 14 residues. The DNA for the CDR3 is TGCAGTGCTAGAGTGCAGGGGTCCAACTATGGCTACACCTTC. Translated, it gives CSARVQGSNYGYTF.

The chain uses TRBV11-2 and TRBJ2-1; 7 bases line up with TRBD2. J lost 13 bases, V lost 6 bases, and 18 bases had no gene match. From germline, CDR1 is SGHAT and CDR2 FQNNGV. The CDR3 is 15 amino acids. Here the CDR3 DNA reads TGTGCCAGCAGACTCTACAGGTCAACCGGGACTATTCAGTTCTTC. This codes for CASRLYRSTGTIQFF.

V is TRBV10-3 and J is TRBJ2-7, with D perhaps assigned TRBD1 or TRBD2 (5 bases each). Germline-derived CDR1 and CDR2 are ENHRY and SYGVKD. The CDR3 covers 13 residues. V was shortened by 11 bases and J by 4 bases, with 18 bases between the two germline ends. CDR3 region: CAASGPKSYEQYF. The CDR3 region has the DNA TGTGCCGCCTCGGGACCTAAATCGTACGAGCAGTACTTC.

This clonotype was recorded only once. The rearrangement links TRBV11-2 to TRBJ2-1, with 7 bases matching TRBD2. The CDR3 consists of 14 residues. From germline, CDR1 is SGHAT and CDR2 FQNNGV. V lost 2 bases and J lost 6; bases outside the gene matches: 4. CDR3 region: CASSLSAGINEQFF. CDR3 nucleotides: TGTGCCAGCAGCTTATCAGCGGGGATCAATGAGCAGTTCTTC. Filled out from reference TRBV11-2 and TRBJ2-1, the complete variable domain reads EAGVAQSPRYKIIEKRQSVAFWCNPISGHATLYWYQQILGQGPKLLIQFQNNGVVDDSQLPKDRFSAERLKGVDSTLKIQPAKLEDSAVYLCASSLSAGINEQFFGPGTRLTVL.

This sequence joins TRBV18 and TRBJ2-3; D unclear. This CDR3 comprises 13 residues. The V end lost 5 bases, the J end lost 4 bases, and 10 bases lay between the germline ends. In germline, CDR1 is KGHSH, CDR2 LQKENI. The CDR3 DNA reads TGTGCCAGCTCATCCGAGGTCGCAGATACGCAGTATTTT. Protein product: CASSSEVADTQYF.

This clonotype appeared a few times. CDR3 in DNA: TGCGCCAGCAGCCAAGGTCCCCGAGCGAGCAGCTCCTACAATGAGCAGTTCTTC. This gives the protein CASSQGPRASSSYNEQFF. J is TRBJ2-1 and V is TRBV4-1; D is unresolved. The CDR3 consists of 18 residues. Deletions cut 1 base from V and 0 bases from J, with 16 bases between. CDR1 is MGHRA, CDR2 YSYEKL, per germline.

This clonotype was counted between two and nine times. The chain recombines TRBV19 with TRBJ2-2, with D possibly being TRBD2 (6 bases). CDR1 LNHDA and CDR2 SQIVND come from the germline V gene (reference sequence). The CDR3 consists of 13 residues. The V and J ends lost 6 bases and 5 bases respectively, with 10 bases between them. Here the CDR3 DNA reads TGTGCCAGTAGACAGGCGGGGACCGGGGAGCTGTTTTTT. It specifies CASRQAGTGELFF.

This chain connects TRBV7-6 to TRBJ1-1; tentative D call: TRBD1 (5 bases). This CDR3 is 15 amino acids long. CDR1 and CDR2 (germline): SGHVS, FNYEAQ. Between the trimmed V and J ends, which lost 3 bases and 4 bases, there was a span of 15 bases. CDR3 sequence: CASSLGLPMSTEAFF. CDR3 sequence (DNA): TGTGCCAGCAGCTTGGGACTGCCGATGAGCACTGAAGCTTTCTTT.

This chain uses TRBV7-9 with TRBJ1-5, with D tentatively TRBD1 (5 bases). Trimming removed 1 base from V and 2 bases from J, with 15 bases in between. Germline V gene sequence: CDR1 SEHNR, CDR2 FQNEAQ (reference sequence). There are 17 residues in the CDR3. The CDR3 sequence is CASSLGGRGEGNQPQHF. CDR3 sequence (DNA): TGTGCCAGCAGCTTAGGGGGACGGGGGGAAGGCAATCAGCCCCAGCATTTT.

There are a few counts of this clonotype. The chain couples TRBV3-1 to TRBJ2-1, with no clear D. The CDR3 length is 12 residues. The V and J ends lost 0 bases and 12 bases respectively, with 9 bases between them. Germline V lookup: CDR1 LGHDT, CDR2 YNNKEL (reference sequence). This CDR3 reads CASSQDRPLQFF. For the CDR3, the DNA is TGTGCCAGCAGCCAAGATAGGCCACTGCAGTTCTTC.

About this clonotype itself: Just one base apart from a much larger clone, this may be a read error. The V call is TRBV7-2, the J call TRBJ2-3; possibly TRBD2 for D (5 bases). Germline CDR1 and CDR2: SGHTA and FQGNSA. The CDR3 loop spans 17 amino acids. Trimming took 3 bases from V and 5 from J, leaving 21 bases between them. The CDR3 nucleotides are TGTGCCAGCAGCTTCAACCAGCGGAGCGATCCCATAGATACGCAGTATTTT. Encoded protein: CASSFNQRSDPIDTQYF.

The rearrangement joins TRBV7-2 to TRBJ1-5; D unclear. Germline lookup yields CDR1 SGHTA and CDR2 FQGNSA. Trimming took off 5 bases at V and 7 bases at J, with 15 bases between the two ends. The CDR3 is made up of 14 amino acids. CDR3 bases: TGTGCCAGCAGCCCGGCCCCAGGAGGCCAGCCCCAGCATTTT. This translates into CASSPAPGGQPQHF.

Concerning this clonotype itself: A much larger clone differs by one base, so this may be a read error. The V and J genes are TRBV20-1 and TRBJ1-1; maybe TRBD1 (6 bases). This CDR3 is 14 amino acids long. CDR1 and CDR2 from the germline V gene are DFQATT and SNEGSKA (reference sequence). The CDR3 region has the DNA TGCAGTGCTAGACCCCAGGGGTGGAACACTGAAGCTCTCTTT. Amino acid sequence: CSARPQGWNTEALF.

In regard to this clonotype: One junction end does not reproduce the germline sequence, and a read error may be involved. V and J are TRBV7-2 and TRBJ2-7, with D perhaps matching TRBD1 or TRBD2 (8 bases each). Germline CDR1 reads SGHTA; CDR2 reads FQGNSA. The CDR3 length is 15 residues. In DNA, the CDR3 is TGTGCCAGCAGCGTAGCGGGGACAGGAGCCTACGAGCAGTACTTC. It codes for CASSVAGTGAYEQYF.

This chain's CDR3 is CSARPRGKDEQYF. In nucleotides, the CDR3 is TGCAGTGCCAGGCCCCGGGGGAAGGACGAGCAGTACTTC. The V and J genes are TRBV20-1 and TRBJ2-7, with D perhaps TRBD2 (6 bases). Looked up from germline, CDR1 is DFQATT and CDR2 is SNEGSKA (reference sequence). Trimming stripped 6 bases from V and 5 bases from J, with 17 bases between. This CDR3 has 13 amino acids.

Note on this clonotype: Since no conserved phenylalanine or tryptophan closes the CDR3, a read error is the likely cause. The rearrangement uses TRBV20-1 and TRBJ1-1; 8 bases match TRBD1. The germline gives CDR1 DFQATT, CDR2 SNEGSKA (reference sequence). This CDR3 is built from 14 residues. The J segment lost 4 bases and the V segment lost 5 bases, leaving 9 bases of the junction unmatched. The CDR3 coding sequence is TGCAGTGCTCAGAGACAGGGGTGGGGCACTGAAGCTTTCCTT. It yields the protein CSAQRQGWGTEAFL.

This clonotype was recorded many times. The chain uses TRBV7-9 and TRBJ2-3; D uncertain. The CDR3 totals 12 residues. The V and J ends lost 3 bases and 3 bases respectively, with 4 bases between them. Germline values: CDR1 SEHNR, CDR2 FQNEAQ (reference sequence). CDR3 sequence (DNA): TGTGCCAGCAGCTTGGGAACAGATACGCAGTATTTT. Translation: CASSLGTDTQYF.

This clonotype has more than one count but fewer than ten. The junction does not match germline at one end; this may be a read error. The chain links TRBV7-8 to TRBJ1-5; the D is unclear. The CDR3 extends over 16 amino acids. The germline gives CDR1 SGHVS, CDR2 FQNEAQ. The chain's CDR3 is CASSLARAGSHQPQHF. In nucleotides, the CDR3 is TGTGCCAGCAGCTTAGCCCGGGCAGGTAGCCATCAGCCCCAGCATTTT.

There are many counts of this clonotype. The chain couples TRBV25-1 to TRBJ1-3; D is perhaps TRBD1 (6 bases). Germline-derived CDR1 and CDR2 are MGHDK and SYGVNS. CDR3 size: 17 residues. V gave up 4 bases and J gave up 0 bases, with 16 bases separating them. The CDR3 coding sequence is TGTGCCAGCAGTGGTGCCGGGACAACCTACTCTGGAAACACCATATATTTT. Its translation is CASSGAGTTYSGNTIYF.

On this clonotype: This may be a read error: a much more frequent sequence differs by one nucleotide. The chain couples TRBV6-2 or TRBV6-3 to TRBJ2-7; D gene ambiguous. The germline CDR1 and CDR2 sequences are MNHEY and SVGEGT. There are 14 residues in the CDR3. CDR3 sequence reads: CGSSYGSIFYEQYF. The CDR3 DNA follows: TGTGGCAGCAGTTATGGCAGCATTTTCTACGAGCAGTACTTC.

This clonotype occurred a few times. The gene calls are TRBV20-1 and TRBJ2-2, with a possible D match to TRBD1 (5 bases). Germline CDR1 reads DFQATT; CDR2 reads SNEGSKA (reference sequence). The CDR3 is 13 amino acids. With 6 bases removed from V and 0 bases from J, the gap between germline ends came to 8 bases. CDR3 residues: CSAVGANTGELFF. The CDR3 DNA sequence: TGCAGTGCGGTAGGGGCGAACACCGGGGAGCTGTTTTTT.

This chain links TRBV19 with TRBJ2-3; 7 bases match TRBD1. In germline, CDR1 is LNHDA, CDR2 SQIVND (reference sequence). Trimming cost V 3 bases and J 5 bases; bases outside gene matches: 8. The CDR3 spans 15 residues. This chain's CDR3 is CASSMGQGVGDTQYF. CDR3 bases: TGTGCCAGTAGTATGGGGCAGGGGGTAGGAGATACGCAGTATTTT. Based on the CDR3 plus reference TRBV19 and TRBJ2-3, the full variable domain is DGGITQSPKYLFRKEGQNVTLSCEQNLNHDAMYWYRQDPGQGLRLIYYSQIVNDFQKGDIAEGYSVSREKKESFPLTVTSAQKNPTAFYLCASSMGQGVGDTQYFGPGTRLTVL.

This chain links TRBV15 with TRBJ2-7; a weak D match, TRBD1 (5 bases). V was trimmed by 1 base and J by 4 bases, leaving 11 bases between them. CDR3 length: 14 residues. Germline V CDR1 and CDR2: LNHNV, YYDKDF (reference sequence). The CDR3 sequence: CATSRVAGYYEQYF. Here the CDR3 DNA reads TGTGCCACCAGCAGAGTGGCAGGGTATTACGAGCAGTACTTC.

This clonotype was counted only a few times. The chain is built from TRBV7-9 and TRBJ2-3; 8 bases map to TRBD2. Germline-derived CDR1 and CDR2 are SEHNR and FQNEAQ (reference sequence). V dropped 1 base and J dropped 2; count of bases not matched to a gene: 2. The CDR3 has 15 residues. CDR3 nucleotides: TGTGCCAGCAGCTTAGAGCGGGAGCCCACAGATACGCAGTATTTT. It specifies CASSLEREPTDTQYF.

This clonotype was seen a handful of times. The final CDR3 position lacks the conserved phenylalanine or tryptophan, pointing to a likely read error. The V gene is TRBV6-2 or TRBV6-3, the J gene TRBJ1-1; unclear D gene. The CDR3 runs to 16 residues. Germline CDR1 is MNHEY and CDR2 is SVGEGT. Trimming took 0 bases from V and 0 from J, leaving 11 bases between them. CDR3 residues: CASSYSTTPLNTEAFL. For the CDR3, the DNA is TGTGCCAGCAGTTACTCGACAACACCGCTGAACACTGAAGCTTTCCTT.

Comments on this clonotype: This may be a read error: a much more frequent sequence differs by one nucleotide. This chain joins TRBV28 and TRBJ2-1; weak D call: TRBD1 (5 bases). Per germline, CDR1 MDHEN and CDR2 SYDVKM. This CDR3 contains 12 residues. CDR3 amino acids: CSSSLLQGGEFF. For the CDR3, the DNA is TGTTCCAGCAGTTTATTGCAGGGTGGAGAGTTCTTC.